Detailed here is one T cell receptor beta chain. This CDR3 is built from 14 residues. V shed 4 bases, J shed 6 bases, and the junction held 7 bases outside the gene matches. Germline loops: CDR1 SGHDT, CDR2 YYEEEE. This specimen belongs to a study of blood T cell repertoires in COVID-19. Assay used: immunoSEQ multiplex PCR; TCRdb lists only in-frame clones, some missing. The sample lists fewer than 350,000 clones, approximately 92% occurring once. This chain connects TRBV5-6 to TRBJ2-7; 10 bases map to TRBD1. The sample consisted of peripheral blood. The clonotype originates from a woman aged 25-40 years with COVID-19, enrolled during active disease. The CDR3 DNA reads TGTGCCAGCAGCCCGGACAGGGGGAAGGGCGAGCAGTACTTC. Encoded protein: CASSPDRGKGEQYF.